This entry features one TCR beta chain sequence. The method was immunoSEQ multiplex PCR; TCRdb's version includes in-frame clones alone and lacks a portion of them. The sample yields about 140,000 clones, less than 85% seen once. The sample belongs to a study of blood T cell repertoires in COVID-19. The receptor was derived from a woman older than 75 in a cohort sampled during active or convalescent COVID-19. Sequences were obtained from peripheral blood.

In nucleotides, the CDR3 is TGTGCCAGCAGCCAAGCCGATGGGACAGTCTACGAGCAGTACTTC. As protein: CASSQADGTVYEQYF. The chain links TRBV4-2 to TRBJ2-7, with 7 bases aligning to TRBD1. The J segment lost 3 bases and the V segment lost 1 base, leaving 6 bases of the junction unmatched. Per the germline V gene, CDR1 is LGHNA and CDR2 is YNFKEQ. The CDR3 extends over 15 amino acids.